A single sample gave rise to the 20 T cell receptor beta chains below, sequenced in a study of blood T cell repertoires in COVID-19. Sequenced by immunoSEQ multiplex PCR; TCRdb stores in-frame clones only, minus some. This sample yields some 57,000 clones, of which approximately 86% are seen a single time; more than 0.8% belongs to the top ten. Material: peripheral blood. The receptor set was obtained from an older man with acute or convalescent COVID-19.

The chain couples TRBV7-2 to TRBJ1-4, with 8 bases that match TRBD1. The V gene's germline CDR1 is SGHTA and CDR2 FQGNSA. V was pared by 3 bases and J by 8 bases, with 2 bases of the junction left unmatched. The CDR3 spans 13 residues. The DNA of the CDR3 is TGTGCCAGCAGCTTCCGGACAGGGGAAAAACTGTTTTTT. As protein: CASSFRTGEKLFF.

This clone was counted a few times. The genes are TRBV18 and TRBJ2-1; 10 bases map to TRBD2. Germline lookup yields CDR1 KGHSH and CDR2 LQKENI. This CDR3 comprises 16 residues. Trimming at V came to 2 bases and at J to 9 bases, leaving 10 bases not matched to a gene. CDR3 DNA: TGTGCCAGCTCACCAAAAGGGAGCGGGGGGGCCGGTGAGCAGTTCTTC. Translation gives CASSPKGSGGAGEQFF.

J is TRBJ2-7 and V is TRBV29-1; a weak D match, TRBD2 (5 bases). Looked up from germline, CDR1 is SQVTM and CDR2 is ANQGSEA. V was cut by 5 bases and J by 5 bases, with 10 bases left in between. The CDR3 extends over 11 amino acids. The CDR3 protein is CSVLRVHEQYF. In DNA form, the CDR3 reads TGCAGCGTTTTGAGGGTCCACGAGCAGTACTTC.

The chain employs TRBV5-1 and TRBJ1-1; D not resolved. V lost 2 bases and J 1 base, leaving 6 bases between the germline ends. The CDR3 is made up of 13 amino acids. In germline, CDR1 is SGHRS, CDR2 YFSETQ. CDR3 amino acids: CASSFTENTEAFF. The CDR3 DNA sequence: TGCGCCAGCAGCTTCACAGAGAACACTGAAGCTTTCTTT. The full variable domain, completed using reference TRBV5-1 and TRBJ1-1, is KAGVTQTPRYLIKTRGQQVTLSCSPISGHRSVSWYQQTPGQGLQFLFEYFSETQRNKGNFPGRFSGRQFSNSRSEMNVSTLELGDSALYLCASSFTENTEAFFGQGTRLTVV.

The chain joins TRBV5-1 to TRBJ2-5; TRBD2 matches 9 bases. Germline lookup yields CDR1 SGHRS and CDR2 YFSETQ. V trimming: 6 bases; J trimming: 5 bases; junction bases outside the gene matches: 8. The CDR3 totals 14 residues. This CDR3 reads CASTPFSGSETQYF. The CDR3 DNA sequence: TGCGCCAGCACCCCCTTTAGCGGGAGTGAGACCCAGTACTTC. Using reference TRBV5-1 and TRBJ2-5 for the parts outside the CDR3, the full variable domain is KAGVTQTPRYLIKTRGQQVTLSCSPISGHRSVSWYQQTPGQGLQFLFEYFSETQRNKGNFPGRFSGRQFSNSRSEMNVSTLELGDSALYLCASTPFSGSETQYFGPGTRLLVL.

This clone was seen a handful of times. The chain is built from TRBV2 and TRBJ1-5; maybe TRBD1 (6 bases). The V and J ends lost 5 bases and 4 bases respectively, with 15 bases between them. Germline V gene lookup returns CDR1 SNHLY and CDR2 FYNNEI. This CDR3 is 15 amino acids long. In DNA form, the CDR3 reads TGTGCCAGCAGTTTGCGGGGGGCTGGTAATCAGCCCCAGCATTTT. Protein: CASSLRGAGNQPQHF.

The V call is TRBV24-1, the J call TRBJ1-2; 7 positions agree with TRBD1. The V segment lost 5 bases and the J segment 3 bases; nucleotides outside the gene matches: 5. This CDR3 spans 14 amino acids. Germline lookup yields CDR1 KGHDR and CDR2 SFDVKD. The CDR3 bases are TGTGCCACCAGTGCCACAGGGACAGACTATGGCTACACCTTC. This codes for CATSATGTDYGYTF.

This chain joins TRBV10-2 and TRBJ2-7; 13 bases map to TRBD2. The V gene end was trimmed by 3 bases and the J gene end by 7 bases; junction bases not matched to a gene: 6. Germline lookup yields CDR1 WSHSY and CDR2 SAAADI. The CDR3 has 15 residues. CDR3 sequence: CASSEPGLAGVEQYF. Here the CDR3 DNA reads TGCGCCAGCAGTGAACCCGGACTAGCGGGGGTTGAGCAGTACTTC.

J is TRBJ1-1 and V is TRBV18; D is possibly TRBD1 (5 bases). Germline lookup yields CDR1 KGHSH and CDR2 LQKENI. Trimming shortened V by 4 bases and J by 9 bases, and 12 bases separated the two germline ends. The CDR3 consists of 12 residues. The CDR3 loop reads CASSLGDLKAFF. Written as DNA, the CDR3 is TGTGCCAGCTCACTCGGGGACTTGAAAGCTTTCTTT.

The rearrangement links TRBV12-3 or TRBV12-4 to TRBJ1-1, with D unresolved. The CDR3 has 12 amino acids. V was shortened by 0 bases and J by 11 bases, with 10 bases between the two germline ends. The CDR3 region has the DNA TGTGCCAGCAGTTTAGCGTTTGGGGAGGCTTTCTTT. Amino acids: CASSLAFGEAFF.

This clone was counted between two and nine times. The chain carries TRBV2 and TRBJ2-1; 7 nucleotides align to TRBD2. Germline CDR1 reads SNHLY; CDR2 reads FYNNEI. The trim removed 4 bases at V and 9 bases at J, leaving 12 bases unmatched. There are 15 residues in the CDR3. The DNA for the CDR3 is TGTGCCAGCAGTGCCTCCGGGACTACGCCCGGTGAGCAGTTCTTC. It encodes CASSASGTTPGEQFF.

The chain couples TRBV29-1 to TRBJ1-1; the match to TRBD1 covers 8 bases. The CDR3 consists of 14 residues. Germline V gives CDR1 SQVTM, CDR2 ANQGSEA. Trimming at V came to 5 bases and at J to 5 bases, leaving 10 bases not matched to a gene. This CDR3 reads CSVWQGASRTEAFF. In nucleotides, the CDR3 is TGCAGCGTTTGGCAGGGGGCGTCGAGAACTGAAGCTTTCTTT.

The chain has TRBV11-2 and TRBJ2-7; tentatively, D is TRBD2 (6 bases). Germline CDR1 and CDR2: SGHAT and FQNNGV. V lost 5 bases and J lost 2, with 13 bases in between. The CDR3 runs to 14 residues. CDR3 in amino acids: CASSPLGGAYEQYF. The CDR3 region has the DNA TGTGCCAGCAGCCCGCTGGGGGGAGCCTACGAGCAGTACTTC.

The V and J genes are TRBV9 and TRBJ2-7; 9 nucleotides agree with TRBD1. Losses at the gene ends were 4 bases for V and 2 bases for J; bases not matched to a gene: 4. CDR3 length: 14 amino acids. The germline V gene has CDR1 SGDLS and CDR2 YYNGEE. DNA of the CDR3: TGTGCCAGCAGCACGCGACAGGGGGCCTACGAGCAGTACTTC. Protein: CASSTRQGAYEQYF.

J is TRBJ2-7 and V is TRBV6-5; 8 bases agree with TRBD2. Germline CDR1 reads MNHEY; CDR2 reads SVGAGI. This CDR3 comprises 15 residues. V shed 1 base, J shed 1 base, and the junction held 3 bases outside the gene matches. CDR3 nucleotides: TGTGCCAGCAGTTACTTAGCGGGACTTTCCTACGAGCAGTACTTC. Encoded protein: CASSYLAGLSYEQYF.

The chain employs TRBV19 and TRBJ2-1; the match to TRBD2 covers 8 bases. Germline-derived CDR1 and CDR2 are LNHDA and SQIVND (reference sequence). The CDR3 spans 17 residues. V lost 5 bases and J lost 7; bases outside the gene matches: 16. For the CDR3, the DNA is TGTGCCAGTAGTGTGACCCCTAGCGGGTCGACGAGGAATGAGCAGTTCTTC. Translated: CASSVTPSGSTRNEQFF.

The rearrangement joins TRBV5-1 to TRBJ1-4; 8 bases match TRBD1. The CDR3 length is 15 residues. The germline CDR1 and CDR2 sequences are SGHRS and YFSETQ. The J segment lost 5 bases and the V segment lost 4 bases, leaving 7 bases of the junction unmatched. CDR3 amino acids: CASSPGQGRNEKLFF. CDR3 nucleotide sequence: TGCGCCAGCAGCCCCGGACAGGGAAGAAATGAAAAACTGTTTTTT.

In the case of this clone: Other nucleotide sequences in the sample specify the same CDR3. The chain employs TRBV6-6 and TRBJ1-3; no clear D. Per the germline V gene, CDR1 is MNHNY and CDR2 is SVGAGI (reference sequence). The CDR3 has 14 residues. V dropped 2 bases and J dropped 3 bases, with 8 bases sitting between them. The CDR3 sequence: CASSYEGSGNTIYF. The CDR3, as DNA: TGTGCCAGCAGTTACGAGGGTAGTGGAAACACCATATATTTT.

The V and J genes are TRBV19 and TRBJ1-5, with a tentative D call TRBD1 (5 bases). This CDR3 comprises 15 residues. The V gene lost 4 bases and the J gene lost 2 bases, with 12 bases spanning the gap. The germline V gene encodes CDR1 LNHDA and CDR2 SQIVND (reference sequence). CDR3 sequence: CASSNQGGGNQPQHF. The DNA for the CDR3 is TGTGCCAGTAGTAACCAGGGAGGGGGCAATCAGCCCCAGCATTTT. The full variable domain, completed using reference TRBV19 and TRBJ1-5, is DGGITQSPKYLFRKEGQNVTLSCEQNLNHDAMYWYRQDPGQGLRLIYYSQIVNDFQKGDIAEGYSVSREKKESFPLTVTSAQKNPTAFYLCASSNQGGGNQPQHFGDGTRLSIL.

V is TRBV3-1 (or the pseudogene TRBV3-2) and J is TRBJ2-5; 7 bases agree with TRBD1. Germline lookup yields CDR1 LGHDT and CDR2 YNNKEL (reference sequence). The CDR3 runs to 12 residues. V shed 1 base, J shed 7 bases, and the junction held 0 bases outside the gene matches. This CDR3 is CASSQGDRTQYF. Here the CDR3 DNA reads TGTGCCAGCAGCCAAGGGGACAGGACCCAGTACTTC.